These 23 T cell receptor beta chains originate from one sample sequenced in a study of blood T cell repertoires in COVID-19. Profiled with immunoSEQ multiplex PCR; TCRdb holds only in-frame clones, not every one. Among some 130,000 clones listed, around 88% were seen once. Sample: peripheral blood. The receptors were sampled from a man aged 50 to 59 with acute or convalescent COVID-19.

The chain is built from TRBV5-1 and TRBJ2-3, with TRBD2 matching over 9 bases. The CDR3 runs 16 residues. CDR1 and CDR2 from the germline V gene are SGHRS and YFSETQ. After removal of 0 bases from V and 1 base from J, the junction contained 3 bases not matched to a gene. The CDR3 sequence is CASSLAVAGGTDTQYF. In DNA, the CDR3 is TGCGCCAGCAGCTTGGCCGTAGCGGGAGGCACAGATACGCAGTATTTT.

This clone was picked up one time. The chain employs TRBV4-1 and TRBJ2-2; 8 nucleotides align to TRBD1. The length of the CDR3 is 19 residues. Germline lookup yields CDR1 MGHRA and CDR2 YSYEKL. The trim removed 3 bases at V and 5 bases at J, leaving 17 bases unmatched. CDR3 coding DNA: TGCGCCAGCAGCCACCCTCGACTAGGCCGACAGGGGAGGACCGGGGAGCTGTTTTTT. Translation: CASSHPRLGRQGRTGELFF.

V usage is TRBV7-3 and J usage is TRBJ1-2; D is uncertain. The CDR3 is 13 residues long. The germline V gene encodes CDR1 SGHTA and CDR2 FQGTGA. V lost 6 bases, J lost 3 bases, and 11 bases lay in between. CDR3 amino acids: CASSLENYYGYTF. CDR3 sequence (DNA): TGTGCCAGCAGTTTAGAGAATTACTATGGCTACACCTTC.

This chain links TRBV5-6 with TRBJ2-1; no definite D call. The CDR3 consists of 17 residues. The ends were cut back, 0 bases at V and 0 bases at J, with 13 bases in the middle. Germline loops: CDR1 SGHDT, CDR2 YYEEEE. CDR3 nucleotide sequence: TGTGCCAGCAGCTTGGGCCCCCACACGAACTCCTACAATGAGCAGTTCTTC. This sequence encodes CASSLGPHTNSYNEQFF.

This clone has more than one count but fewer than ten. The rearrangement links TRBV11-2 to TRBJ1-5, with D possibly being TRBD1 (6 bases). V lost 5 bases, J lost 5 bases, and 10 bases lay in between. CDR1 and CDR2 from the germline V gene are SGHAT and FQNNGV. The CDR3 spans 13 residues. The CDR3 DNA reads TGTGCCAGCAGCCCCCCAGGGGATCAGCCCCAGCATTTT. Translation gives CASSPPGDQPQHF.

V gene TRBV4-2 combines with J gene TRBJ2-3; 10 bases line up with TRBD2. Germline V CDR1 and CDR2: LGHNA, YNFKEQ. Trimming took 4 bases from V and 1 from J; bases not matched to a gene: 8. This CDR3 comprises 17 residues. CDR3 loop: CASSRAASGSGTDTQYF. CDR3 sequence (DNA): TGTGCCAGCAGCCGCGCGGCTAGCGGGAGTGGCACAGATACGCAGTATTTT.

The rearrangement links TRBV6-2 or TRBV6-3 to TRBJ2-1, with TRBD2 as a possible D gene (6 bases). This CDR3 has 18 residues. V was clipped by 6 bases and J by 4 bases, with 25 bases between them. Germline values: CDR1 MNHEY, CDR2 SVGEGT. The CDR3 DNA reads as TGTGCCAGCAGCCCCGGGTTGAGGGGACTGATGAATTACAATGAGCAGTTCTTC. Translation gives CASSPGLRGLMNYNEQFF.

This clone occurred a few times. This chain uses TRBV3-1 (or the pseudogene TRBV3-2) with TRBJ1-2; D remains unclear. The germline V gene has CDR1 LGHDT and CDR2 YNNKEL (reference sequence). Deletions cut 5 bases from V and 3 bases from J, with 7 bases between. The CDR3 loop spans 12 amino acids. DNA for the CDR3: TGTGCCAGCAGCGCTAGATACTATGGCTACACCTTC. Translation gives CASSARYYGYTF.

The chain is built from TRBV19 and TRBJ1-1; no clear D. Germline CDR1 is LNHDA and CDR2 is SQIVND (reference sequence). Deletions cut 6 bases from V and 1 base from J, with 12 bases between. The CDR3 has 14 residues. CDR3 sequence: CASSRLRENTEAFF. The CDR3 DNA follows: TGTGCCAGTAGCCGCTTGCGGGAGAACACTGAAGCTTTCTTT.

This rearrangement joins TRBV20-1 to TRBJ2-2; D gene unclear. The CDR3 consists of 14 residues. Germline V gene data show CDR1 as DFQATT and CDR2 as SNEGSKA (reference sequence). V shed 3 bases and J shed 5 bases, with 13 bases lying between them. CDR3 in DNA: TGCAGTGCTAGTCGAGTAGCTCTAACCGGGGAGCTGTTTTTT. This sequence encodes CSASRVALTGELFF.

The rearrangement links TRBV19 to TRBJ2-3, with D possibly matching TRBD1 (5 bases). The V gene's germline CDR1 is LNHDA and CDR2 SQIVND (reference sequence). This CDR3 contains 13 residues. Trimming took 7 bases from V and 8 from J, leaving 16 bases between them. CDR3 sequence: CASTRDSISTQYF. CDR3 in DNA: TGTGCCAGTACCCGCGACAGTATCAGTACGCAGTATTTT.

V and J are TRBV5-6 and TRBJ1-1; TRBD1 is a possible D gene (5 bases). The CDR3 extends over 15 amino acids. Trimming removed 2 bases at V and 0 bases at J, with 11 bases between. Looked up from germline, CDR1 is SGHDT and CDR2 is YYEEEE. This CDR3 reads CASSFLGAMNTEAFF. The DNA for the CDR3 is TGTGCCAGCAGCTTTCTAGGGGCGATGAACACTGAAGCTTTCTTT.

V is TRBV2 and J is TRBJ1-1, with D possibly matching TRBD1 (6 bases). The CDR3 length is 15 residues. V lost 6 bases and J 1 base, leaving 15 bases between the germline ends. CDR1 SNHLY and CDR2 FYNNEI come from the germline V gene. CDR3 DNA: TGTGCCAGCAGACTTAGAGAACAGGGGAACACTGAAGCTTTCTTT. This codes for CASRLREQGNTEAFF. The entire variable domain, with the rest obtained from reference TRBV2 and TRBJ1-1, is as follows: EPEVTQTPSHQVTQMGQEVILRCVPISNHLYFYWYRQILGQKVEFLVSFYNNEISEKSEIFDDQFSVERPDGSNFTLKIRSTKLEDSAMYFCASRLREQGNTEAFFGQGTRLTVV.

This chain links TRBV4-1 with TRBJ1-2, with D possibly being TRBD1 (5 bases). V lost 1 base, J lost 14 bases, and 23 bases lay in between. CDR3 length: 15 amino acids. Per the germline V gene, CDR1 is MGHRA and CDR2 is YSYEKL. The CDR3 DNA reads TGCGCCAGCAGCCAAGTGGGACTACCCTCAGACAGAGATACCTTC. Amino acid sequence: CASSQVGLPSDRDTF.

The chain couples TRBV18 to TRBJ2-2; D gene uncertain. V was cut by 3 bases and J by 2 bases, with 7 bases left in between. CDR3 size: 14 residues. CDR1 is KGHSH and CDR2 is LQKENI in the germline V gene. The CDR3 nucleotides read TGTGCCAGCTCACCGTCTACCAACACCGGGGAGCTGTTTTTT. Protein sequence: CASSPSTNTGELFF.

The chain is built from TRBV19 and TRBJ2-7; D is ambiguous. CDR3 length: 13 amino acids. V was clipped by 3 bases and J by 1 base, with 7 bases between them. Germline CDR1 reads LNHDA; CDR2 reads SQIVND (reference sequence). The DNA of the CDR3 is TGTGCCAGTAGTATTGGGCCTTCCTACGAGCAGTACTTC. It specifies CASSIGPSYEQYF.

The V and J genes are TRBV7-2 and TRBJ2-7, with D tentatively TRBD2 (6 bases). The V end lost 4 bases, the J end lost 1 base, and 14 bases lay between the germline ends. The length of the CDR3 is 15 residues. Germline V gene data show CDR1 as SGHTA and CDR2 as FQGNSA. Written as DNA, the CDR3 is TGTGCCAGCAGCTATGGGACTGTCGAATCCTACGAGCAGTACTTC. Amino acid sequence: CASSYGTVESYEQYF. The full variable domain, its missing parts supplied by reference TRBV7-2 and TRBJ2-7, is GAGVSQSPSNKVTEKGKDVELRCDPISGHTALYWYRQSLGQGLEFLIYFQGNSAPDKSGLPSDRFSAERTGGSVSTLTIQRTQQEDSAVYLCASSYGTVESYEQYFGPGTRLTVT.

A few counts support this clone. The V call is TRBV27, the J call TRBJ2-7; tentatively, D is TRBD1 (6 bases). CDR1 is MNHEY, CDR2 SMNVEV, per germline (reference sequence). V lost 2 bases, J lost 3 bases, and 14 bases lay in between. This CDR3 contains 15 residues. DNA for the CDR3: TGTGCCAGCAGTTTAAGCAGGGGTCCTAACTACGAGCAGTACTTC. Translated, it gives CASSLSRGPNYEQYF.

This rearrangement joins TRBV27 to TRBJ2-7, with D tentatively TRBD1 (6 bases). The CDR3 totals 16 residues. Looked up from germline, CDR1 is MNHEY and CDR2 is SMNVEV (reference sequence). Trimming removed 5 bases at V and 3 bases at J, with 20 bases between. This CDR3 reads CASSPTPLGTRYEQYF. The CDR3 DNA is TGTGCCAGCAGTCCGACCCCGCTCGGGACACGCTACGAGCAGTACTTC.

A few counts support this clone. The rearrangement links TRBV10-3 to TRBJ2-7; 9 bases match TRBD1. The length of the CDR3 is 14 residues. Germline V CDR1 and CDR2: ENHRY, SYGVKD. Unmatched junction bases numbered 10, after V lost 9 bases and J lost 4 bases. Here the CDR3 reads CAIAGTGSLYEQYF. In nucleotides, the CDR3 is TGTGCCATTGCCGGGACAGGGTCTCTATACGAGCAGTACTTC.

J is TRBJ1-1 and V is TRBV3-1 (or the pseudogene TRBV3-2); the D gene is possibly TRBD1 (5 bases). The length of the CDR3 is 15 residues. The germline V gene encodes CDR1 LGHDT and CDR2 YNNKEL (reference sequence). Trimming stripped 6 bases from V and 0 bases from J, with 14 bases between. The CDR3, as DNA: TGTGCCAGCAGACAGGACGGACTAGTGAACACTGAAGCTTTCTTT. Protein: CASRQDGLVNTEAFF.

This chain uses TRBV7-9 with TRBJ1-3, with 8 bases identical to TRBD1. CDR1 and CDR2 from the germline V gene are SEHNR and FQNEAQ (reference sequence). The CDR3 is made up of 16 amino acids. Losses at the gene ends were 4 bases for V and 2 bases for J; bases not matched to a gene: 7. CDR3 protein: CASSSQDRDPGNTIYF. CDR3 nucleotides: TGTGCCAGCAGCTCCCAGGACAGGGATCCTGGAAACACCATATATTTT. Full variable domain (rest looked up from reference TRBV7-9 and TRBJ1-3): DTGVSQNPRHKITKRGQNVTFRCDPISEHNRLYWYRQTLGQGPEFLTYFQNEAQLEKSRLLSDRFSAERPKGSFSTLEIQRTEQGDSAMYLCASSSQDRDPGNTIYFGEGSWLTVV.

V gene TRBV5-5 combines with J gene TRBJ1-1; no clear D. Trimming cost V 0 bases and J 5 bases, with 14 bases left between them. CDR1 is SGHKS and CDR2 is YYEKEE in the germline V gene (reference sequence). The CDR3 length is 15 residues. The CDR3 protein is CASSLVLGWTTEAFF. The CDR3 bases are TGTGCCAGCAGCTTGGTTCTGGGTTGGACTACTGAAGCTTTCTTT.